This is a list of T cell receptor beta chains from one sample in a study of shared clonotypes between healthy human individuals. Profiled with immunoSEQ multiplex PCR; TCRdb holds only in-frame clones, not every one. Of about 2.1 million clones listed, about 93% were seen once; the top ten hold about 1.8%. The sample was naive CD8+ T cells from PBMCs. The receptors come from a man between 18 and 29 years old in good health. Some clones in this sample may be carry-over from other donors' samples. Each CDR3 is given with its conserved first and last residue. D genes are given only for firm matches.

length | J | V | D | CDR3 | DNA
16 | TRBJ2-3 | TRBV10-3 | . | CAISGGAATGPDTQYF | TGTGCCATCAGTGGGGGGGCGGCTACCGGCCCAGATACGCAGTATTTT
15 | TRBJ2-1 | TRBV5-1 | TRBD1 | CASSSGTGPYNEQFF | TGCGCCAGCAGCTCCGGGACAGGGCCCTACAATGAGCAGTTCTTC
18 | TRBJ1-4 | TRBV28 | TRBD1 | CASRHLTGPLRLNEKLFF | TGTGCCAGCAGACACTTGACAGGGCCTCTTCGACTTAATGAAAAACTGTTTTTT
14 | TRBJ1-5 | TRBV10-2 | . | CASSESGVPQPQHF | TGCGCCAGCAGTGAGTCAGGGGTCCCTCAGCCCCAGCATTTT
15 | TRBJ2-3 | TRBV29-1 | TRBD2 | CSVQRTSGKTDTQYF | TGCAGCGTCCAAAGGACTAGCGGGAAAACAGATACGCAGTATTTT
14 | TRBJ1-5 | TRBV6-6 | TRBD1 | CASSKWDSHQPQHF | TGTGCCAGCAGTAAGTGGGACAGTCATCAGCCCCAGCATTTT
14 | TRBJ2-3 | TRBV18 | . | CASSPRTSADTQYF | TGTGCCAGCTCACCTAGAACGAGCGCAGATACGCAGTATTTT
13 | TRBJ2-3 | TRBV2 | . | CASSEWGRDTQYF | TGTGCCAGCAGTGAATGGGGACGAGATACGCAGTATTTT
18 | TRBJ1-1 | TRBV6-1 | TRBD1 | CASSEVGTGTIMNTEAFF | TGTGCCAGCAGTGAAGTGGGGACAGGTACCATTATGAACACTGAAGCTTTCTTT
12 | TRBJ2-7 | TRBV7-2 | TRBD1 | CASSDRGHEQYF | TGTGCCAGCAGCGACAGGGGCCACGAGCAGTACTTC
15 | TRBJ2-7 | TRBV13 | TRBD2 | CASSLGSSGSYEQYF | TGTGCCAGCAGCTTAGGTTCTAGCGGATCCTACGAGCAGTACTTC
13 | TRBJ1-5 | TRBV6-6 | . | CASTKMGSQPQHF | TGTGCCAGCACCAAAATGGGGAGTCAGCCCCAGCATTTT
14 | TRBJ2-5 | TRBV10-3 | TRBD2 | CAISGSGSQETQYF | TGTGCCATCAGTGGTAGCGGGAGTCAAGAGACCCAGTACTTC
16 | TRBJ1-2 | TRBV10-2 | . | CASSELTLPGSYGYTF | TGCGCCAGCAGTGAGTTGACCCTACCCGGGTCCTATGGCTACACCTTC
15 | TRBJ1-5 | TRBV28 | . | CASSLGGECEQPQHF | TGTGCCAGCAGTTTAGGCGGGGAGTGCGAACAGCCCCAGCATTTT